The 25 T cell receptor beta chains listed next were all sequenced from one sample in a study of T cells in Graves' hyperthyroidism and ophthalmopathy. RNA transcripts provided the source from which TCR beta CDR3 regions were amplified. RT-PCR in the first round (using the HTBI primer set) targeted the TCR CDR3. TCRdb reprocessed the multiplex PCR reads via MiXCR and lists one record per CDR3 protein. The sample lists about half a million distinct CDR3 sequences, about 16% occurring once. Sequenced sample: blood. The source is a woman aged 25 to 45 with Graves' ophthalmopathy.

This clonotype was counted a few times. The chain links TRBV28 to TRBJ1-5, with a weak D call TRBD1 (6 bases). V was clipped by 7 bases and J by 10 bases, with 20 bases between them. Per germline, CDR1 MDHEN and CDR2 SYDVKM. The CDR3 is 14 residues long. CDR3 in DNA: TGTGCCAGCATCCCCAATGGGGGCCCAATTCCCCAGCATTTT. It translates to CASIPNGGPIPQHF.

This chain links TRBV4-1 with TRBJ2-7; 7 bases map to TRBD2. CDR3 size: 16 residues. V was clipped by 0 bases and J by 5 bases; unmatched bases: 10. CDR1 MGHRA and CDR2 YSYEKL come from the germline V gene. CDR3 nucleotide sequence: TGCGCCAGCAGCCAAGAAACGGGAGGAAGGGGAAACGAGCAGTACTTC. It specifies CASSQETGGRGNEQYF.

This chain uses TRBV28 with TRBJ1-4; D is perhaps TRBD1 (5 bases). The CDR3 runs to 15 residues. The germline gives CDR1 MDHEN, CDR2 SYDVKM. The V gene lost 6 bases and the J gene lost 8 bases, with 19 bases spanning the gap. The CDR3: CASSPHETVTEKLFF. DNA of the CDR3: TGTGCCAGCAGCCCGCATGAGACAGTTACCGAAAAACTGTTTTTT. The variable domain in full, with the rest retrieved from reference TRBV28 and TRBJ1-4, is DVKVTQSSRYLVKRTGEKVFLECVQDMDHENMFWYRQDPGLGLRLIYFSYDVKMKEKGDIPEGYSVSREKKERFSLILESASTNQTSMYLCASSPHETVTEKLFFGSGTQLSVL.

This chain joins TRBV6-1 and TRBJ2-3, with 9 bases matching TRBD2. V was clipped by 10 bases and J by 3 bases; unmatched bases: 8. The CDR3 contains 14 residues. CDR1 is MNHNS, CDR2 SASEGT, per germline. CDR3: CAIAYSGRTDTQYF. Here the CDR3 DNA reads TGTGCCATTGCTTATAGCGGGAGAACAGATACGCAGTATTTT.

In its sample, this clonotype was seen a few times. The chain combines TRBV5-1 with TRBJ2-5; TRBD2 agrees at 9 bases. CDR1 is SGHRS and CDR2 is YFSETQ in the germline V gene. The CDR3 sequence is 16 residues long. After removal of 5 bases from V and 2 bases from J, the junction contained 10 bases not matched to a gene. CDR3 region: CASRIFSGSVQETQYF. CDR3 nucleotide sequence: TGCGCCAGCAGAATTTTTAGCGGGAGCGTGCAAGAGACCCAGTACTTC.

This clonotype came up many times. The chain couples TRBV6-1 to TRBJ1-6, with no clear D. This CDR3 is built from 16 residues. Trimming pared 5 bases from V and 1 base from J, leaving 12 bases between. Germline CDR1 MNHNS, CDR2 SASEGT. CDR3 nucleotides: TGTGCCAGCAGTTCTCCCCGCACATCCTATAATTCACCCCTCCACTTT. This sequence encodes CASSSPRTSYNSPLHF.

This clonotype was observed a handful of times. J is TRBJ1-5 and V is TRBV12-3 or TRBV12-4; no definite D call. V lost 6 bases and J lost 3, with 6 bases in between. The CDR3 has 12 amino acids. The CDR3 protein is CASRMNNQPQHF. The CDR3 DNA sequence: TGTGCCAGCAGAATGAACAATCAGCCCCAGCATTTT.

This clonotype was found a few times. The chain combines TRBV10-2 with TRBJ2-1; the match to TRBD2 covers 12 bases. Trimming cost V 7 bases and J 8 bases; bases outside gene matches: 6. The CDR3 loop spans 14 amino acids. Germline CDR1 WSHSY, CDR2 SAAADI. The CDR3 region has the DNA TGCGCCAGCAACCGACTAGCGGGAGATCATGAGCAGTTCTTC. It specifies CASNRLAGDHEQFF.

This clonotype was seen a few times. V is TRBV7-9 and J is TRBJ1-6; 7 bases align to TRBD1. CDR1 and CDR2 from the germline V gene are SEHNR and FQNEAQ (reference sequence). Trimming cost V 4 bases and J 11 bases; bases outside gene matches: 5. CDR3 length: 13 amino acids. The CDR3 DNA follows: TGTGCCAGCAGCTCCGCAGGGGGTACACCCCTCCACTTT. Translating it yields CASSSAGGTPLHF.

This clonotype was found a few times. The chain links TRBV6-1 to TRBJ2-7, with D unresolved. The CDR3 has 15 residues. V was cut by 5 bases and J by 3 bases, with 17 bases left in between. Germline loops: CDR1 MNHNS, CDR2 SASEGT. As DNA, the CDR3 is TGTGCCAGCAGTACATACAAGGGTTTCGTCTACGAGCAGTACTTC. Its translation is CASSTYKGFVYEQYF.

This clonotype was picked up many times. The chain joins TRBV28 to TRBJ2-1, with D possibly matching TRBD2 (5 bases). Germline CDR1 is MDHEN and CDR2 is SYDVKM. Trimming left V 1 base short and J 7 bases short, with 14 bases between. The CDR3 is made up of 15 amino acids. This CDR3 is CASSLLREAENEQFF. For the CDR3, the DNA is TGTGCCAGCAGTTTATTGAGGGAAGCTGAGAATGAGCAGTTCTTC.

The CDR3 loop reads CASSKMVSGNTIYF. The CDR3 DNA sequence: TGTGCCAGCAGTAAAATGGTCTCTGGAAACACCATATATTTT. The chain couples TRBV6-1 to TRBJ1-3; D not resolved. The CDR3 has 14 amino acids. Looked up from germline, CDR1 is MNHNS and CDR2 is SASEGT. Trimming removed 5 bases at V and 0 bases at J, with 8 bases between.

In its sample, this clonotype was seen many times. The chain is built from TRBV30 and TRBJ2-1, with 7 bases matching TRBD2. CDR3 length equals 15 residues. Per the germline V gene, CDR1 is GTSNPN and CDR2 is SVGIG (reference sequence). After removal of 1 base from V and 5 bases from J, the junction contained 8 bases not matched to a gene. The CDR3 DNA sequence: TGTGCCTGGAGTGCCGGGCGGGAGTACCACAATGAGCAGTTCTTC. It yields the protein CAWSAGREYHNEQFF.

The sample holds many counts of this clonotype. The gene calls are TRBV7-2 and TRBJ2-7; perhaps TRBD2 as D (6 bases). V lost 5 bases and J lost 3, with 23 bases in between. Germline assignment: CDR1 SGHTA and CDR2 FQGNSA. The CDR3 spans 17 residues. CDR3 DNA sequence: TGTGCCAGCAGCGAGCTCGGACCGGGACTCGTAGTCTACGAGCAGTACTTC. Translated: CASSELGPGLVVYEQYF.

Many counts were recorded for this clonotype. The chain joins TRBV3-1 to TRBJ2-3; TRBD2 matches 9 bases. Germline trimming cut 4 bases from V and 0 bases from J; bases unmatched to any gene: 5. The CDR3 spans 16 residues. CDR1 LGHDT and CDR2 YNNKEL come from the germline V gene (reference sequence). CDR3 loop: CASSPTAGGSTDTQYF. CDR3 DNA sequence: TGTGCCAGCAGCCCTACAGCGGGAGGCAGCACAGATACGCAGTATTTT.

This clonotype has ten or more counts. The chain uses TRBV2 and TRBJ1-1, with 7 nucleotides matching TRBD1. The CDR3 consists of 15 residues. Germline assignment: CDR1 SNHLY and CDR2 FYNNEI. The junction had 6 bases not matched to a gene; V was cut back by 1 base and J by 4 bases. CDR3 nucleotides: TGTGCCAGCAGTGAAGACAGGGGCGCCGGCACTGAAGCTTTCTTT. Protein: CASSEDRGAGTEAFF.

The V call is TRBV6-2 or TRBV6-3, the J call TRBJ2-2; D gene uncertain. Germline V gene data show CDR1 as MNHEY and CDR2 as SVGEGT. The CDR3 is 13 amino acids. With 6 bases removed from V and 5 bases from J, the gap between germline ends came to 10 bases. CDR3 nucleotides: TGTGCCAGCAGCCAGACGGAAACCGGGGAGCTGTTTTTT. Translating it yields CASSQTETGELFF.

This clonotype was counted at least ten times. The rearrangement uses TRBV29-1 and TRBJ2-5; 10 positions match TRBD1. After removal of 6 bases from V and 4 bases from J, the junction contained 20 bases not matched to a gene. Germline lookup yields CDR1 SQVTM and CDR2 ANQGSEA. There are 18 residues in the CDR3. DNA for the CDR3: TGCAGCGTCTTGTTGTGGGGGACAGGGGTCGGAACAAGAGAGACCCAGTACTTC. Translated: CSVLLWGTGVGTRETQYF.

The genes are TRBV29-1 and TRBJ1-4, with D possibly matching TRBD1 (6 bases). CDR1 is SQVTM, CDR2 ANQGSEA, per germline. V was shortened by 4 bases and J by 5 bases, with 8 bases between the two germline ends. This CDR3 is built from 12 residues. CDR3 loop: CSVVGQNEKLFF. The CDR3 DNA sequence: TGCAGCGTTGTAGGACAGAATGAAAAACTGTTTTTT.

The V call is TRBV6-6, the J call TRBJ2-7; 9 positions agree with TRBD1. The J segment lost 3 bases and the V segment lost 2 bases, leaving 5 bases of the junction unmatched. The CDR3 consists of 15 residues. Germline-derived CDR1 and CDR2 are MNHNY and SVGAGI (reference sequence). Written as DNA, the CDR3 is TGTGCCAGCAGTTACGGGACAGGGTATTACTACGAGCAGTACTTC. Protein: CASSYGTGYYYEQYF.

The chain links TRBV15 to TRBJ2-2; D is possibly TRBD1 (6 bases). Germline CDR1 and CDR2: LNHNV and YYDKDF (reference sequence). Trimming stripped 2 bases from V and 1 base from J, with 11 bases between. The CDR3 loop spans 16 amino acids. CDR3 amino acids: CATSRRLGQNTGELFF. The CDR3 DNA follows: TGTGCCACCAGCAGACGACTGGGACAGAACACCGGGGAGCTGTTTTTT.

This clonotype was seen a few times. The rearrangement links TRBV13 to TRBJ1-3, with D possibly being TRBD1 (6 bases). The CDR3 sequence is 15 residues long. V lost 3 bases, J lost 3 bases, and 12 bases lay in between. The germline gives CDR1 PRHDT, CDR2 FYEKMQ (reference sequence). CDR3 region: CASSLGGLGGNTIYF. The DNA for the CDR3 is TGTGCCAGCAGCTTGGGGGGGCTTGGTGGAAACACCATATATTTT.

V gene TRBV4-1 combines with J gene TRBJ2-5; no clear D. The CDR3 extends over 15 amino acids. Trimming pared 3 bases from V and 0 bases from J, leaving 11 bases between. CDR1 is MGHRA and CDR2 is YSYEKL in the germline V gene. This CDR3 is CASSQGTTHQETQYF. The CDR3 DNA follows: TGCGCCAGCAGCCAGGGTACTACGCACCAAGAGACCCAGTACTTC.

This clonotype was detected only a few times. The chain carries TRBV7-2 and TRBJ1-1; 10 bases line up with TRBD1. Germline trimming cut 2 bases from V and 6 bases from J; bases unmatched to any gene: 9. This CDR3 region has 16 residues. The germline CDR1 and CDR2 sequences are SGHTA and FQGNSA. The CDR3 DNA follows: TGTGCCAGCAGCTTACTTTCCGGGACAGGGGCCCCTGAAGCTTTCTTT. It is translated as CASSLLSGTGAPEAFF.

The genes are TRBV27 and TRBJ2-7; 9 nucleotides match TRBD1. There are 13 residues in the CDR3. CDR1 and CDR2 (germline): MNHEY, SMNVEV (reference sequence). V shed 6 bases, J shed 6 bases, and the junction held 6 bases outside the gene matches. CDR3 coding DNA: TGTGCCAGCAGACGACAGGGGGTGAGCGAGCAGTACTTC. Its protein is CASRRQGVSEQYF.